The 5 T cell receptor beta chains presented below share a single source sample, sequenced in a study of siplizumab effects on memory and regulatory T cells. Assay: immunoSEQ multiplex PCR; the TCRdb copy retains only in-frame clones and omits some. The data hold about 26,000 clones, with 75% to 85% observed a single time. Source material: memory CD4+ T cells sorted from blood. These receptors all stem from a human donor in good health.

The chain couples TRBV10-3 to TRBJ2-1, with TRBD2 matching 8 bases. Unmatched junction bases numbered 13, after V lost 6 bases and J lost 6 bases. The CDR3 sequence is 16 residues long. CDR1 is ENHRY and CDR2 is SYGVKD in the germline V gene. This CDR3 reads CAIRDLGAGEGNEQFF. In DNA form, the CDR3 reads TGTGCCATCAGGGACCTGGGAGCGGGAGAAGGCAATGAGCAGTTCTTC.

DNA of the CDR3: TGTGCCAGCAGCCCAACCCTAGGCCTCACAGATACGCAGTATTTT. Its protein is CASSPTLGLTDTQYF. This chain joins TRBV7-9 and TRBJ2-3; the D is unclear. The CDR3 totals 15 residues. Trimming removed 5 bases at V and 2 bases at J, with 14 bases between. The germline V gene encodes CDR1 SEHNR and CDR2 FQNEAQ (reference sequence). Combining the CDR3 with reference TRBV7-9 and TRBJ2-3 gives the whole variable domain DTGVSQNPRHKITKRGQNVTFRCDPISEHNRLYWYRQTLGQGPEFLTYFQNEAQLEKSRLLSDRFSAERPKGSFSTLEIQRTEQGDSAMYLCASSPTLGLTDTQYFGPGTRLTVL.

This chain joins TRBV7-2 and TRBJ1-3; D unresolved. The ends were cut back, 0 bases at V and 0 bases at J, with 6 bases in the middle. The CDR3 covers 15 residues. The germline V gene encodes CDR1 SGHTA and CDR2 FQGNSA. Here the CDR3 reads CASSLAASSGNTIYF. CDR3 nucleotide sequence: TGTGCCAGCAGCTTAGCGGCCAGCTCTGGAAACACCATATATTTT.

This sequence joins TRBV7-2 and TRBJ2-5; no reliable D call. V was clipped by 4 bases and J by 2 bases, with 8 bases between them. The CDR3 is 13 amino acids. Germline V gene data show CDR1 as SGHTA and CDR2 as FQGNSA. For the CDR3, the DNA is TGTGCCAGCAGCTCCCGGCGGCAAGAGACCCAGTACTTC. It yields the protein CASSSRRQETQYF. Full variable domain (rest looked up from reference TRBV7-2 and TRBJ2-5): GAGVSQSPSNKVTEKGKDVELRCDPISGHTALYWYRQSLGQGLEFLIYFQGNSAPDKSGLPSDRFSAERTGGSVSTLTIQRTQQEDSAVYLCASSSRRQETQYFGPGTRLLVL.

V is TRBV28 and J is TRBJ1-4; TRBD1 aligns across 7 bases. J lost 8 bases, V lost 2 bases, and 8 bases had no gene match. CDR3 length: 15 amino acids. CDR1 MDHEN and CDR2 SYDVKM come from the germline V gene. As DNA, the CDR3 is TGTGCCAGCAGTTTACAGACAGGGTACAACGAAAAACTGTTTTTT. It translates to CASSLQTGYNEKLFF.